The present TCR beta chain was sequenced within a study of blood T cell repertoires in COVID-19. For the study at large: Acute and convalescent COVID-19 specimens originated in the United States, Italy and Spain. T cells, B-cell-depleted T cells, or PBMCs provided the cDNA or gDNA that served as material.

The count of this clone is one. Authors' analysis steps: Cell counts per sample came from amplifying reference gene primers. Sequencing was performed with immunoSEQ multiplex PCR; in TCRdb, only in-frame clones are kept and a portion is missing. The DNA gave D and trimming, while V, J and clone size come from that table. This table holds under 95,000 clones, roughly 86% found once. With V trimmed by 8 bases and J by 3 bases, 9 bases remained unmatched. The CDR3 has 14 residues. The germline V gene encodes CDR1 SNHLY and CDR2 FYNNEI. This chain connects TRBV2 to TRBJ2-7, with 8 bases identical to TRBD2. The origin of this receptor is a human donor with acute or convalescent COVID-19. The donor label of this sample is uncertain. Specimen: peripheral blood. The CDR3 coding sequence is TGTGCCAGCCAGCAGCGGGGGCGAAGCTACGAGCAGTACTTC. It codes for CASQQRGRSYEQYF.